The 18 T cell receptor beta chains reported below all come from one sample, sequenced in a study of T cells in Graves' hyperthyroidism and ophthalmopathy. TCR beta CDR3 region amplification was performed from RNA transcripts. Primed by the HTBI set, a first-round RT-PCR was run on the TCR CDR3. TCRdb itself ran the multiplex PCR reads through MiXCR, one entry per CDR3 protein. The table shows about 250,000 distinct CDR3 sequences, with roughly 20% occurring only once. Sequenced material: blood. The source is a man aged 25-45 years with Graves' ophthalmopathy.

This clonotype was counted only a few times. The chain carries TRBV7-3 and TRBJ2-2; D is perhaps TRBD2 (6 bases). Trimming removed 5 bases at V and 8 bases at J, with 15 bases between. CDR1 and CDR2 from the germline V gene are SGHTA and FQGTGA. The CDR3 has 14 residues. The CDR3 DNA sequence: TGTGCCAGCAGCCCGGGAGCACACCGTGGGGAGCTGTTTTTT. This encodes CASSPGAHRGELFF.

This clonotype was seen many times. The gene calls are TRBV6-1 and TRBJ2-7; 13 nucleotides match TRBD2. Germline-derived CDR1 and CDR2 are MNHNS and SASEGT. The CDR3 contains 16 residues. With 5 bases clipped from V and 4 bases from J, the junction kept 8 bases outside the gene matches. This CDR3 reads CASSSGLAGVLYEQYF. The DNA of the CDR3 is TGTGCCAGCAGTTCAGGACTAGCGGGAGTTTTGTACGAGCAGTACTTC.

Many counts were recorded for this clonotype. V is TRBV11-2 and J is TRBJ1-2; D perhaps matches TRBD1 (5 bases). Germline V gene sequence: CDR1 SGHAT, CDR2 FQNNGV. V lost 6 bases to trimming and J lost 8 bases, with 10 bases between them. The CDR3 is 11 amino acids. Here the CDR3 reads CASRSGFGYTF. The CDR3 nucleotides read TGTGCCAGCAGGTCAGGGTTCGGCTACACCTTC. The whole variable domain, remainder taken from reference TRBV11-2 and TRBJ1-2, is EAGVAQSPRYKIIEKRQSVAFWCNPISGHATLYWYQQILGQGPKLLIQFQNNGVVDDSQLPKDRFSAERLKGVDSTLKIQPAKLEDSAVYLCASRSGFGYTFGSGTRLTVV.

This clonotype has only a few counts. The V gene is TRBV25-1, the J gene TRBJ1-5, with TRBD1 identical over 7 bases. J gave up 4 bases and V 3 bases, and 6 bases lay outside the gene matches. CDR3 length: 15 residues. Per the germline V gene, CDR1 is MGHDK and CDR2 is SYGVNS. In nucleotides, the CDR3 is TGTGCCAGCAGTGATCCGGACAGGCCTAATCAGCCCCAGCATTTT. Its translation is CASSDPDRPNQPQHF.

This clonotype was found a few times. The chain combines TRBV14 with TRBJ2-7; 7 nucleotides align to TRBD2. V lost 1 base, J lost 4 bases, and 10 bases stayed unmatched. The germline CDR1 and CDR2 sequences are SGHDN and FVKESK. There are 16 residues in the CDR3. The CDR3 DNA reads TGTGCCAGCAGCCAAGGCCGGGCGGCGGGGGAATACGAGCAGTACTTC. Translation: CASSQGRAAGEYEQYF.

The chain couples TRBV11-3 to TRBJ2-4; TRBD1 is a possible D gene (5 bases). Trimming pared 2 bases from V and 7 bases from J, leaving 12 bases between. Germline CDR1 reads SGHNT; CDR2 reads YENEEA. This CDR3 is built from 14 residues. The CDR3 sequence is CASSLWGRDNIQYF. CDR3 bases: TGTGCCAGCAGCTTATGGGGCAGGGATAACATTCAGTACTTC.

This clonotype showed up many times. This chain joins TRBV27 and TRBJ1-2; 7 bases agree with TRBD1. The germline V gene has CDR1 MNHEY and CDR2 SMNVEV (reference sequence). This CDR3 spans 11 amino acids. Trimming removed 8 bases from V and 4 bases from J; junction bases left unmatched: 1. CDR3 coding DNA: TGTGCCAGCCGGGACAGCTATGGCTACACCTTC. Encoded protein: CASRDSYGYTF.

This clonotype has a count of ten or more. The chain joins TRBV28 to TRBJ2-3, with 10 bases fitting TRBD2. Unmatched junction bases numbered 7, after V lost 1 base and J lost 6 bases. Germline V gene data show CDR1 as MDHEN and CDR2 as SYDVKM. The CDR3 loop spans 16 amino acids. The DNA for the CDR3 is TGTGCCAGCAGTTTATCCGAAGCGGGAGGGGGTGATACGCAGTATTTT. It encodes CASSLSEAGGGDTQYF.

This chain connects TRBV12-3 or TRBV12-4 to TRBJ1-4; D not resolved. The germline V and J ends were trimmed by 5 bases and 7 bases, with 17 bases remaining between them. The CDR3 is 15 amino acids. CDR3 protein: CASSPVPGSTEKLFF. The CDR3 nucleotides read TGTGCCAGCAGTCCCGTACCGGGATCTACTGAAAAACTGTTTTTT.

This chain uses TRBV5-1 with TRBJ2-2; 7 bases map to TRBD1. The germline gives CDR1 SGHRS, CDR2 YFSETQ. The CDR3 is made up of 14 amino acids. The trim removed 7 bases at V and 0 bases at J, leaving 3 bases unmatched. This CDR3 reads CASQGEPNTGELFF. DNA for the CDR3: TGCGCCAGCCAGGGGGAGCCGAACACCGGGGAGCTGTTTTTT. The full variable domain, in which reference TRBV5-1 and TRBJ2-2 provide the parts outside the CDR3, is KAGVTQTPRYLIKTRGQQVTLSCSPISGHRSVSWYQQTPGQGLQFLFEYFSETQRNKGNFPGRFSGRQFSNSRSEMNVSTLELGDSALYLCASQGEPNTGELFFGEGSRLTVL.

In this sample, this clonotype turned up a few times. V and J are TRBV28 and TRBJ2-2; possible D gene TRBD2, 5 bases. CDR1 and CDR2 (germline): MDHEN, SYDVKM. Trimming cost V 1 base and J 6 bases, with 6 bases left between them. There are 13 residues in the CDR3. This chain's CDR3 is CASSLFGAGELFF. CDR3 nucleotide sequence: TGTGCCAGCAGTTTATTCGGGGCCGGGGAGCTGTTTTTT.

The chain recombines TRBV28 with TRBJ2-1, with 12 bases matching TRBD2. This CDR3 has 16 residues. V was pared by 11 bases and J by 4 bases, with 12 bases of the junction left unmatched. Germline loops: CDR1 MDHEN, CDR2 SYDVKM. The DNA of the CDR3 is TGTGCCGCCAGGGGGACTAGCGGGCGTCATTACAATGAGCAGTTCTTC. It yields the protein CAARGTSGRHYNEQFF.

This clonotype was detected many times. This chain links TRBV20-1 with TRBJ2-3, with D perhaps TRBD2 (5 bases). The CDR3 extends over 12 amino acids. Looked up from germline, CDR1 is DFQATT and CDR2 is SNEGSKA (reference sequence). In DNA form, the CDR3 reads TGCAGCCTTGACTCCCGGCATGGAGGGCAGTATTTT. Residues: CSLDSRHGGQYF.

This clonotype has at least ten counts. The chain joins TRBV7-9 to TRBJ2-7, with 8 bases that match TRBD1. The CDR3 covers 15 residues. CDR1 is SEHNR, CDR2 FQNEAQ, per germline (reference sequence). With V trimmed by 4 bases and J by 4 bases, 9 bases remained unmatched. The CDR3 here is CASSWSAGGEYEQYF. The CDR3 DNA sequence: TGTGCCAGCAGCTGGTCCGCAGGGGGCGAGTACGAGCAGTACTTC.

Many counts were recorded for this clonotype. This chain joins TRBV2 and TRBJ2-1, with 11 nucleotides matching TRBD1. V lost 3 bases and J lost 8; bases outside the gene matches: 9. This CDR3 contains 16 residues. The V gene's germline CDR1 is SNHLY and CDR2 FYNNEI. The CDR3 nucleotides are TGTGCCAGCAGTGATTCGGGGACAGGGGGGTTTGATGAGCAGTTCTTC. Translating gives CASSDSGTGGFDEQFF. Filled out from reference TRBV2 and TRBJ2-1, the complete variable domain reads EPEVTQTPSHQVTQMGQEVILRCVPISNHLYFYWYRQILGQKVEFLVSFYNNEISEKSEIFDDQFSVERPDGSNFTLKIRSTKLEDSAMYFCASSDSGTGGFDEQFFGPGTRLTVL.

The J gene is TRBJ1-5, the V gene TRBV27; 8 bases map to TRBD1. V trimming: 5 bases; J trimming: 3 bases; junction bases outside the gene matches: 6. Germline assignment: CDR1 MNHEY and CDR2 SMNVEV (reference sequence). This CDR3 comprises 15 residues. The CDR3 DNA follows: TGTGCCAGCAGTCAAGGGACAGGAGCCAATCAGCCCCAGCATTTT. Translation gives CASSQGTGANQPQHF.

The gene calls are TRBV3-1 and TRBJ2-7, with TRBD2 matching 9 bases. The CDR3 is 13 residues long. After removal of 4 bases from V and 7 bases from J, the junction contained 5 bases not matched to a gene. The germline V gene has CDR1 LGHDT and CDR2 YNNKEL (reference sequence). The CDR3 DNA reads as TGTGCCAGCAGCCCCCGGACTAGCGTGGAGCAGTACTTC. Translated, it gives CASSPRTSVEQYF.

In its sample, this clonotype was seen many times. The chain employs TRBV5-1 and TRBJ2-1, with 10 positions matching TRBD2. Germline V gene lookup returns CDR1 SGHRS and CDR2 YFSETQ. The CDR3 has 15 residues. The V gene end was trimmed by 4 bases and the J gene end by 5 bases; junction bases not matched to a gene: 6. Here the CDR3 DNA reads TGCGCCAGCAGCCGCGGTGGACTAGCGGACAATGAGCAGTTCTTC. Its protein product is CASSRGGLADNEQFF.